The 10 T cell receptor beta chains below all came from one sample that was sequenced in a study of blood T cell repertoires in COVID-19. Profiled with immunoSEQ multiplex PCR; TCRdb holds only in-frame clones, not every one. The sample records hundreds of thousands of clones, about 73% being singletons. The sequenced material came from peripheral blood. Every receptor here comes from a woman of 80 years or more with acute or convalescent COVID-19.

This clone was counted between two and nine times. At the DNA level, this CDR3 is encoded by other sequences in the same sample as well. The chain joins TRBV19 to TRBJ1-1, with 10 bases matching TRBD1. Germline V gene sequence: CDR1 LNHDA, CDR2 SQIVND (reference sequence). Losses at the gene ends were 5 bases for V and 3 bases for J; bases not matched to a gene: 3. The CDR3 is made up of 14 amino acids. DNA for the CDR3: TGTGCCAGTAGTCCGGGACAGGGGTACACTGAAGCTTTCTTT. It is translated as CASSPGQGYTEAFF.

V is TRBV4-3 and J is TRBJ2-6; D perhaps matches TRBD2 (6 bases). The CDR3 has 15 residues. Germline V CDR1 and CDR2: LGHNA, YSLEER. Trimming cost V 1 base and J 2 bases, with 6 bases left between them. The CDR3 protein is CASSQGGAGANVLTF. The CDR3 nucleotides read TGCGCCAGCAGCCAAGGGGGGGCTGGGGCCAACGTCCTGACTTTC.

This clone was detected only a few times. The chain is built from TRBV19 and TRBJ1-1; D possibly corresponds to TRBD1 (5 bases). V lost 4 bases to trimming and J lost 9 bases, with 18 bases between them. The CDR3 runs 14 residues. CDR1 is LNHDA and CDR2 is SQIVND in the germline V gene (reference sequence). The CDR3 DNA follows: TGTGCCAGTAGTACCCAAGATCCAGGGATTCAAGCTTTCTTT. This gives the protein CASSTQDPGIQAFF.

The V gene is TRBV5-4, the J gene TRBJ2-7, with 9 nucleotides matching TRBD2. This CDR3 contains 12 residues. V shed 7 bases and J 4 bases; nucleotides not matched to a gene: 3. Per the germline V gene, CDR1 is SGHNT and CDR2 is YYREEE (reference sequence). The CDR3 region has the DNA TGTGCCAGCGCGGGAGGGGAGTACGAGCAGTACTTC. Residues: CASAGGEYEQYF.

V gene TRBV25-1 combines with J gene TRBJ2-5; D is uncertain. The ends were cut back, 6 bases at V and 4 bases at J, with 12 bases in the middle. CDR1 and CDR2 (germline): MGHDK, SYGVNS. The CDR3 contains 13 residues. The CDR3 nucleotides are TGTGCCAGCAGCCCAGGTTGGGTAGAGACCCAGTACTTC. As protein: CASSPGWVETQYF. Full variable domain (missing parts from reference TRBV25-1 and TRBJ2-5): EADIYQTPRYLVIGTGKKITLECSQTMGHDKMYWYQQDPGMELHLIHYSYGVNSTEKGDLSSESTVSRIRTEHFPLTLESARPSHTSQYLCASSPGWVETQYFGPGTRLLVL.

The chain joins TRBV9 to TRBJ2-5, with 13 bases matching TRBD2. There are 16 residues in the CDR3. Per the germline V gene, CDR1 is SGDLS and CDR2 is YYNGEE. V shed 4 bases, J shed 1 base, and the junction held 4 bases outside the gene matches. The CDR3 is CASSPGLAGVQETQYF. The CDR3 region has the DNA TGTGCCAGCAGCCCCGGACTAGCGGGGGTCCAAGAGACCCAGTACTTC.

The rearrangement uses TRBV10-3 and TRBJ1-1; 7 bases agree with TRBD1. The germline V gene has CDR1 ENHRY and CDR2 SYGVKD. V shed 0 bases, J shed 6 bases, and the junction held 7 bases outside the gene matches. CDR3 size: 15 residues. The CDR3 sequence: CAISESWQGVPEAFF. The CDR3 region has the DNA TGTGCCATCAGTGAGTCATGGCAGGGGGTCCCTGAAGCTTTCTTT.

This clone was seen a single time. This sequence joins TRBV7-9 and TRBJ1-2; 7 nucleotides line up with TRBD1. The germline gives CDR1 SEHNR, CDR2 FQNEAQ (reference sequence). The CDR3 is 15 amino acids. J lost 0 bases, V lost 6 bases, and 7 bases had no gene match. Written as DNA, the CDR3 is TGTGCCAGCAGGCCCGGACAGGAAGCTAACTATGGCTACACCTTC. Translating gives CASRPGQEANYGYTF.

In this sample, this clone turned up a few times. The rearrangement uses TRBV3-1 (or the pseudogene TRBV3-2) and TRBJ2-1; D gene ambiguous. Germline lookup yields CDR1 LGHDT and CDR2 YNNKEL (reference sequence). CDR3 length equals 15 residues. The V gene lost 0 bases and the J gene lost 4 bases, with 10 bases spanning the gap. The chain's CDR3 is CASSQDVIGYNEQFF. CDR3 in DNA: TGTGCCAGCAGCCAAGATGTAATCGGTTACAATGAGCAGTTCTTC.

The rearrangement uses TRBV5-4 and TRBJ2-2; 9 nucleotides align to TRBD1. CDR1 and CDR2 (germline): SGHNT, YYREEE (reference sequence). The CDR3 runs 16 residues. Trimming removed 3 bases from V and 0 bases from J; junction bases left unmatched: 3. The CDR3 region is CASSSGQGPNTGELFF. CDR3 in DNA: TGTGCCAGCAGCTCGGGACAGGGACCGAACACCGGGGAGCTGTTTTTT. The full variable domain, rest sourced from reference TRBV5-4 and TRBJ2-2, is ETGVTQSPTHLIKTRGQQVTLRCSSQSGHNTVSWYQQALGQGPQFIFQYYREEENGRGNFPPRFSGLQFPNYSSELNVNALELDDSALYLCASSSGQGPNTGELFFGEGSRLTVL.